The TCR beta chain under discussion was sequenced for a study of response to subunit inactivated influenza vaccine. The study, taken as a whole, reports: Each seasonal influenza vaccination recruits few new T cells, the authors suggested.

TCRdb reprocessed the RT-PCR reads with MiXCR, giving one entry per CDR3 protein. This sample has some 600,000 distinct CDR3 sequences; about 15% occur once, and the top ten carry 7.6%. The length of the CDR3 is 18 residues. Germline lookup yields CDR1 MNHNS and CDR2 SASEGT. The V gene end was trimmed by 3 bases and the J gene end by 1 base; junction bases not matched to a gene: 10. This clonotype was counted many times. Its antigen is still unknown. The specimen comprised PBMCs from blood, sampled about 14 days before vaccination. The chain links TRBV6-1 to TRBJ2-5; TRBD2 agrees at 11 bases. The TCR comes from a middle-aged man who received an inactivated influenza vaccine. The CDR3 DNA reads as TGTGCCAGCAGTGAGGGGACTAGCGGAATGAGCCCCCAAGAGACCCAGTACTTC. This codes for CASSEGTSGMSPQETQYF.